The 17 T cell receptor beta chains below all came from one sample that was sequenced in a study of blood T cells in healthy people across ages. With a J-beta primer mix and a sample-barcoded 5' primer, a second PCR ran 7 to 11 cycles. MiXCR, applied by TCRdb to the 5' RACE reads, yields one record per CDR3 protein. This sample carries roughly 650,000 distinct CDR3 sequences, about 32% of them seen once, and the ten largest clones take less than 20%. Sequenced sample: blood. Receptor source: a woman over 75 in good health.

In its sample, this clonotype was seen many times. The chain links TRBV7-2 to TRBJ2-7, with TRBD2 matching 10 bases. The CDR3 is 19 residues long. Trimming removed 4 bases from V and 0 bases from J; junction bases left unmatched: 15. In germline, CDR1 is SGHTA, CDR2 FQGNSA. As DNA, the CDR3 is TGTGCCAGCAGCTCACGTCGTCTAGCGGGGGCACCGCCCTCCTACGAGCAGTACTTC. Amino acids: CASSSRRLAGAPPSYEQYF.

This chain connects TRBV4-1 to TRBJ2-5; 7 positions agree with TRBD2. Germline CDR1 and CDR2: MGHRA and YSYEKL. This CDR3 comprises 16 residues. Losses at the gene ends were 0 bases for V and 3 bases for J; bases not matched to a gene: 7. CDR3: CASSQEDPAGKETQYF. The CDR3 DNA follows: TGCGCCAGCAGCCAAGAAGACCCAGCGGGAAAAGAGACCCAGTACTTC.

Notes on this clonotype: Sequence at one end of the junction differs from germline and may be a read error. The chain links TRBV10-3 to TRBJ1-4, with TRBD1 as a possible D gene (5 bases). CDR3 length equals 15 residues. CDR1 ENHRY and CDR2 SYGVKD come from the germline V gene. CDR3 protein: CAISEQGPTNEKRFF. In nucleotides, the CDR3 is TGTGCCATCAGTGAGCAGGGACCGACGAATGAAAAACGGTTTTTT.

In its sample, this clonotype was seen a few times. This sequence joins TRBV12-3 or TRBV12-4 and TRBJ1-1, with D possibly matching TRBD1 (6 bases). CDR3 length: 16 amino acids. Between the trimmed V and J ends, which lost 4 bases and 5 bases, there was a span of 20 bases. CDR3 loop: CASSSRGGQDGTEAFF. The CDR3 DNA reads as TGTGCCAGCAGTTCCCGGGGGGGCCAGGATGGAACTGAAGCTTTCTTT.

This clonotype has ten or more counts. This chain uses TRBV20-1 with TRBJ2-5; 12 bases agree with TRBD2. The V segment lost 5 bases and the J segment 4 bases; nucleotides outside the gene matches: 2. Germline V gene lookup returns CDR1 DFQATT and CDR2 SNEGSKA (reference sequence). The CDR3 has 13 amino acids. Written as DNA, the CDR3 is TGCAGTGCTCCGACTAGCGGGGGAGAGACCCAGTACTTC. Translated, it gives CSAPTSGGETQYF.

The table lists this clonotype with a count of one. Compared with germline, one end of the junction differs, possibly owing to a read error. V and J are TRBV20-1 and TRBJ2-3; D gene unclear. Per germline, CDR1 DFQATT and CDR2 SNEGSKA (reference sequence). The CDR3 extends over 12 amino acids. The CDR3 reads CRASRAEDTQYF. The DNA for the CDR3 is TGCAGAGCTAGTCGGGCAGAAGATACGCAGTATTTT.

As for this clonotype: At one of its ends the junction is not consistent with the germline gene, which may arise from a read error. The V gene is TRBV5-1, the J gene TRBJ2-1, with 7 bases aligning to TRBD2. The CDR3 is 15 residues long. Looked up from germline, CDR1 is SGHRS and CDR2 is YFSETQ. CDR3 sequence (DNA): TGCGCCGGCAGCTTGGCCGTGGGGGGGAGCGATGAGCAGTTCTTC. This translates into CAGSLAVGGSDEQFF.

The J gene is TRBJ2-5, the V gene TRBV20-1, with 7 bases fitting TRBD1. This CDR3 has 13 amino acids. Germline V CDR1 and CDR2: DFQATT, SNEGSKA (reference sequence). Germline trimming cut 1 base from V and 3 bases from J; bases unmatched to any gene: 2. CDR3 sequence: CSARVGTEETQYF. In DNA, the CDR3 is TGCAGTGCTAGAGTTGGGACAGAAGAGACCCAGTACTTC.

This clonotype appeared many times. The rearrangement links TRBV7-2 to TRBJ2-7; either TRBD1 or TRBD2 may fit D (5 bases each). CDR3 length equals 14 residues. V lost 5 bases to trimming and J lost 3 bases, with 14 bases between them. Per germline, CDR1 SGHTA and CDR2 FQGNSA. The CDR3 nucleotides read TGTGCCAGCAGCCACGGGACGCGAGGCTACGAGCAGTACTTC. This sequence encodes CASSHGTRGYEQYF.

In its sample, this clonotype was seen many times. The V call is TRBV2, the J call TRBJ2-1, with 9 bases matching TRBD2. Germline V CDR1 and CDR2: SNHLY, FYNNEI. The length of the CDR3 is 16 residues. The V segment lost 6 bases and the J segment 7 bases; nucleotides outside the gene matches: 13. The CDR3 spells CASSVSAGGPLNEQFF. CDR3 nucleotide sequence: TGTGCCAGCAGCGTCTCAGCGGGGGGCCCCCTGAATGAGCAGTTCTTC.

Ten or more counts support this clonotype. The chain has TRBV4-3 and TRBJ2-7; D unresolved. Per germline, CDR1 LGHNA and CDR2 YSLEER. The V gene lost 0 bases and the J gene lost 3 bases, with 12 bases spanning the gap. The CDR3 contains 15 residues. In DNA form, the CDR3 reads TGCGCCAGCAGCCAAGAGGTATGGCGGCGCTACGAGCAGTACTTC. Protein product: CASSQEVWRRYEQYF.

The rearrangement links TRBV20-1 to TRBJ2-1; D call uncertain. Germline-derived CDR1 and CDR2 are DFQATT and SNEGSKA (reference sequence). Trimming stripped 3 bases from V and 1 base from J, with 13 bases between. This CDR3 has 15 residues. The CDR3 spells CSASLGSISYNEQFF. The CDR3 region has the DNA TGCAGTGCTAGTCTAGGATCTATATCCTACAATGAGCAGTTCTTC.

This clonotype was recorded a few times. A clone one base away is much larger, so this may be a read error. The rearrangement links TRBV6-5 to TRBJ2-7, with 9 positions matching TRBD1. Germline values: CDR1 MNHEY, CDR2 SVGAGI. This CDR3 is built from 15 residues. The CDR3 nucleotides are TGTGCCAGCAGTTACCTGGGACAGGGCCTCTACGGGCAGTACTTC. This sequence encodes CASSYLGQGLYGQYF.

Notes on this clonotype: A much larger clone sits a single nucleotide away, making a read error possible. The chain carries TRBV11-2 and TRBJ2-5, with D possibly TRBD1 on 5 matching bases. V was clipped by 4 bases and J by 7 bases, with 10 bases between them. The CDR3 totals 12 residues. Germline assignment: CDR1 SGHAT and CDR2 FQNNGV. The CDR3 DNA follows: TGTGCCAGCAGCTGGGGCTGGGGGACCCAGTACTTC. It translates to CASSWGWGTQYF.

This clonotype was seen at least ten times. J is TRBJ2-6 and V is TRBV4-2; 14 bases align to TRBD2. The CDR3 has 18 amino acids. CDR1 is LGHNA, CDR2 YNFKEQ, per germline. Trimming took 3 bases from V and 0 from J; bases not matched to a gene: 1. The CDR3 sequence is CASSQGLAGASGANVLTF. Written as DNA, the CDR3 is TGTGCCAGCAGCCAGGGACTAGCGGGGGCCTCTGGGGCCAACGTCCTGACTTTC.

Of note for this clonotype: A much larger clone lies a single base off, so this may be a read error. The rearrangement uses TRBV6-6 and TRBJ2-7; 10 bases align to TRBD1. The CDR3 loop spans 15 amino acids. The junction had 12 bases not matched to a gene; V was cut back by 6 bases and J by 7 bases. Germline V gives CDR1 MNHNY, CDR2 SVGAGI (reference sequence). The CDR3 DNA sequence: TGTGCCAGCAGCCCAGGGACAGGGGCCATTAATGAGCAGTACTTC. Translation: CASSPGTGAINEQYF.

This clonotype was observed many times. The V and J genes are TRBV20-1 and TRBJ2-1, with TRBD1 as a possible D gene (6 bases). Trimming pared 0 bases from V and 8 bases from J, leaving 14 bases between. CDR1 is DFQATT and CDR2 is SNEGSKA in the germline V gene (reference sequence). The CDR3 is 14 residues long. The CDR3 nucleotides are TGCAGTGCTAGAGACATGGCCAGGGGCGATGAGCAGTTCTTC. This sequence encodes CSARDMARGDEQFF.